The 11 T cell receptor beta chains presented below share a single source sample, sequenced in a study of cytomegalovirus exposure and HLA in healthy donors (dated by TCRdb to the late 2010s). The method was the immunoSEQ multiplex PCR assay. A mixture of 60 forward primers for TCR Vbeta segments and 13 reverse primers for TCR Jbeta segments was used in the multiplex PCR. The table comes from immuneACCESS by way of TCRdb, which keeps in-frame sequences with V and J called. Part of the clones is missing from these tables; in studies checked, under half for an unresolved V gene and the rest for unknown reasons. The sample records about 190,000 clones, roughly 80% of which are singletons. 1.5% to 2% of the sample lies in the top ten. Sequencing was performed on PBMCs. Every receptor here comes from a woman aged 45-65 years in good health and CMV-seronegative.

The chain has TRBV9 and TRBJ1-1; D remains ambiguous. Per germline, CDR1 SGDLS and CDR2 YYNGEE. With 8 bases removed from V and 0 bases from J, the gap between germline ends came to 8 bases. The CDR3 is 12 amino acids. CDR3 loop: CASSNMNTEAFF. As DNA, the CDR3 is TGTGCCAGTAGCAACATGAACACTGAAGCTTTCTTT.

The chain has TRBV2 and TRBJ2-7, with D possibly TRBD1 on 5 matching bases. The CDR3 has 14 residues. Deletions cut 4 bases from V and 2 bases from J, with 12 bases between. Per germline, CDR1 SNHLY and CDR2 FYNNEI. This CDR3 reads CASSVQGTTYEQYF. CDR3 DNA sequence: TGTGCCAGCAGTGTCCAGGGTACTACCTACGAGCAGTACTTC.

This chain joins TRBV27 and TRBJ1-2; possible D gene TRBD1, 6 bases. Germline-derived CDR1 and CDR2 are MNHEY and SMNVEV (reference sequence). Trimming removed 6 bases at V and 7 bases at J, with 18 bases between. CDR3 length equals 14 residues. In nucleotides, the CDR3 is TGTGCCAGCAGGGGGATTGGGCAGGGGCTTGGCTACACCTTC. Its protein product is CASRGIGQGLGYTF.

The chain uses TRBV9 and TRBJ1-2; possible D gene TRBD1, 6 bases. Germline loops: CDR1 SGDLS, CDR2 YYNGEE. The CDR3 is 14 residues long. V was trimmed by 4 bases and J by 3 bases, leaving 13 bases between them. Here the CDR3 reads CASSRTDFDYGYTF. The CDR3 DNA is TGTGCCAGCAGCCGGACAGACTTTGACTATGGCTACACCTTC. Complete variable domain (other parts from reference TRBV9 and TRBJ1-2): DSGVTQTPKHLITATGQRVTLRCSPRSGDLSVYWYQQSLDQGLQFLIQYYNGEERAKGNILERFSAQQFPDLHSELNLSSLELGDSALYFCASSRTDFDYGYTFGSGTRLTVV.

The chain combines TRBV11-2 with TRBJ2-7, with a weak D call TRBD2 (6 bases). The CDR3 spans 17 residues. CDR1 and CDR2 from the germline V gene are SGHAT and FQNNGV. With 1 base removed from V and 4 bases from J, the gap between germline ends came to 20 bases. In DNA form, the CDR3 reads TGTGCCAGCAGCTTAGGGGGAGGTTTTCCTGGGGCTTACGAGCAGTACTTC. Its translation: CASSLGGGFPGAYEQYF.

The chain employs TRBV27 and TRBJ2-7; maybe TRBD1 (6 bases). CDR1 is MNHEY and CDR2 is SMNVEV in the germline V gene (reference sequence). V was cut by 5 bases and J by 1 base, with 12 bases left in between. The CDR3 covers 14 residues. CDR3 residues: CASSPWTASYEQYF. The CDR3 DNA reads TGTGCCAGCAGTCCTTGGACAGCGTCCTACGAGCAGTACTTC.

The V gene is TRBV28, the J gene TRBJ1-1; TRBD1 matches 11 bases. The CDR3 length is 14 residues. J was trimmed by 9 bases and V by 6 bases; bases with no gene match: 9. CDR1 and CDR2 (germline): MDHEN, SYDVKM. The CDR3 region has the DNA TGTGCCAGCAGCCTACCCGGGACAGGGGGGAAAGCTTTCTTT. It translates to CASSLPGTGGKAFF.

The rearrangement links TRBV6-5 to TRBJ2-7; 8 bases are a match to TRBD1. The trim removed 5 bases at V and 3 bases at J, leaving 3 bases unmatched. Germline values: CDR1 MNHEY, CDR2 SVGAGI. The CDR3 has 13 residues. The CDR3 DNA sequence: TGTGCCAGCAGTCGGACAGGGAACTACGAGCAGTACTTC. Translated: CASSRTGNYEQYF.

Only one count was recorded for this clone. The V gene is TRBV27, the J gene TRBJ2-7, with 8 bases lining up with TRBD2. This CDR3 contains 15 residues. Germline loops: CDR1 MNHEY, CDR2 SMNVEV (reference sequence). V shed 3 bases and J 5 bases; nucleotides not matched to a gene: 9. CDR3 nucleotides: TGTGCCAGCAGTTTGGTGGGACTAGGGGGGAACGAGCAGTACTTC. Translating it yields CASSLVGLGGNEQYF.

This sequence joins TRBV6-5 and TRBJ2-1; maybe TRBD1 (6 bases). Trimming stripped 2 bases from V and 10 bases from J, with 21 bases between. CDR1 is MNHEY, CDR2 SVGAGI, per germline. The CDR3 has 16 residues. CDR3 loop: CASSYNRAPMGEEQFF. In DNA, the CDR3 is TGTGCCAGCAGTTACAACAGGGCCCCGATGGGGGAAGAGCAGTTCTTC.

The chain is built from TRBV11-2 and TRBJ2-5; D is possibly TRBD2 (6 bases). Per the germline V gene, CDR1 is SGHAT and CDR2 is FQNNGV. The CDR3 spans 18 residues. Deletions cut 0 bases from V and 5 bases from J, with 22 bases between. CDR3 in DNA: TGTGCCAGCAGCTTAGATTTTGTATCGCGGGACGCTCGGGAGACCCAGTACTTC. This encodes CASSLDFVSRDARETQYF.